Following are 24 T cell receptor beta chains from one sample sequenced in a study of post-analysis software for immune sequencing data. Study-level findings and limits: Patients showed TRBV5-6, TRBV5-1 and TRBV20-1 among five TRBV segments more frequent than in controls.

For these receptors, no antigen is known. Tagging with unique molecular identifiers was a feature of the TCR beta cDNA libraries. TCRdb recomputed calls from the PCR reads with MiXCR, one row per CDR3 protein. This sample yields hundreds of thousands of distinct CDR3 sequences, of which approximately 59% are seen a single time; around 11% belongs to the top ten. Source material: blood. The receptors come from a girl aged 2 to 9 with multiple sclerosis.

The chain's CDR3 is CASRTGPVIFSPLHF. The CDR3 DNA reads as TGTGCCAGCAGGACGGGACCCGTTATCTTTTCACCCCTCCACTTT. V and J are TRBV6-5 and TRBJ1-6, with a weak D call TRBD1 (5 bases). The CDR3 covers 15 residues. The V and J ends lost 6 bases and 9 bases respectively, with 18 bases between them. The germline CDR1 and CDR2 sequences are MNHEY and SVGAGI.

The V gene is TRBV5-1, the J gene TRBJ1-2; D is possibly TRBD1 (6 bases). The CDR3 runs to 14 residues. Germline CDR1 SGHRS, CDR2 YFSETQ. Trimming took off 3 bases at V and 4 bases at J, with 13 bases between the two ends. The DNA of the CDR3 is TGCGCCAGCAGCTCCCCCGGGACACGCTATGGCTACACCTTC. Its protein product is CASSSPGTRYGYTF.

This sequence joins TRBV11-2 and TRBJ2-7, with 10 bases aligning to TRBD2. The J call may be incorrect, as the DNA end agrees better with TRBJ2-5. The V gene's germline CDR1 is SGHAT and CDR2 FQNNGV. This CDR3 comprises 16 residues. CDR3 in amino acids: CASSLWTSGPLGTQYF. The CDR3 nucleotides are TGTGCCAGCAGCCTATGGACTAGCGGCCCCCTGGGGACCCAGTACTTC.

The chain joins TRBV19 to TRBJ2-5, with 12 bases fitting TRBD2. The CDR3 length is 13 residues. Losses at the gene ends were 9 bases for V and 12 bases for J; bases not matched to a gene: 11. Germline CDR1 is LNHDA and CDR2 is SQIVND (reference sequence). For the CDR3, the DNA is TGTGCCAGCTCCTCGGAACTAGCGGGAGGAAAGTACTTC. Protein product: CASSSELAGGKYF. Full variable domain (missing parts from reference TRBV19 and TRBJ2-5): DGGITQSPKYLFRKEGQNVTLSCEQNLNHDAMYWYRQDPGQGLRLIYYSQIVNDFQKGDIAEGYSVSREKKESFPLTVTSAQKNPTAFYLCASSSELAGGKYFGPGTRLLVL.

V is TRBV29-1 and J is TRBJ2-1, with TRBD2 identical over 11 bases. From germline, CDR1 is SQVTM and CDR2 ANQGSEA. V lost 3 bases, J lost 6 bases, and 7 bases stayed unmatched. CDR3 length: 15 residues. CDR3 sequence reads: CSVEPSGRSGNEQFF. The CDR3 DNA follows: TGCAGCGTTGAGCCTAGCGGGAGGAGTGGCAATGAGCAGTTCTTC.

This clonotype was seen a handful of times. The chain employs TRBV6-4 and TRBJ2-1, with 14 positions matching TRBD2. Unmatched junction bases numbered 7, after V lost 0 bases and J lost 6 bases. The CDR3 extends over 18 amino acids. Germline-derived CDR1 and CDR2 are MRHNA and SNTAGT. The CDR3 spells CASSDSIGTSGRINEQFF. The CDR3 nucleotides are TGTGCCAGCAGTGACTCGATAGGGACTAGCGGGAGAATCAATGAGCAGTTCTTC.

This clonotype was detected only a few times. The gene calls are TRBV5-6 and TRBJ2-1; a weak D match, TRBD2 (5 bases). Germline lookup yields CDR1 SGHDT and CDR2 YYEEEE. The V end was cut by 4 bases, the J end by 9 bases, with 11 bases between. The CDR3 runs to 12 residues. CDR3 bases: TGTGCCAGCAGCCTGGTACGGGGTGAGCAGTTCTTC. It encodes CASSLVRGEQFF.

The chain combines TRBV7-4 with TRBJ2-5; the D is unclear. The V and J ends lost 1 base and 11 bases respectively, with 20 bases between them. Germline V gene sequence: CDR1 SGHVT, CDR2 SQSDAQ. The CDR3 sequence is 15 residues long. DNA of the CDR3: TGTGCCAGCAGCTTAGGAGGAGACTCCCGATTAGAGCAGTACTTC. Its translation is CASSLGGDSRLEQYF.

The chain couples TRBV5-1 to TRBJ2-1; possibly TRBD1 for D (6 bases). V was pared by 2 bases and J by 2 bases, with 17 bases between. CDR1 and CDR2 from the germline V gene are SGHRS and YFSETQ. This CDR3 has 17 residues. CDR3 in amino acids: CASSFGNTGLAYNEQFF. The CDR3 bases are TGCGCCAGCAGCTTTGGGAATACAGGGTTGGCCTACAATGAGCAGTTCTTC.

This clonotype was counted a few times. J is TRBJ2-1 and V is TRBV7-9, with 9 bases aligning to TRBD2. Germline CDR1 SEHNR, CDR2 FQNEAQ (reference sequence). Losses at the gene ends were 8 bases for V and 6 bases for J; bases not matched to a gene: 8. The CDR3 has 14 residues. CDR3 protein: CASLQGGGANEQFF. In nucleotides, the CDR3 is TGTGCCAGCCTGCAGGGCGGGGGGGCCAATGAGCAGTTCTTC.

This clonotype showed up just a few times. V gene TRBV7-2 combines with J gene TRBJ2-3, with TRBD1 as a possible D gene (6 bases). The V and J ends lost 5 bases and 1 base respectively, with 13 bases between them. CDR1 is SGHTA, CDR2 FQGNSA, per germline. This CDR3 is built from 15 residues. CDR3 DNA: TGTGCCAGCAGCACCGGGACAACTCGCACAGATACGCAGTATTTT. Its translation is CASSTGTTRTDTQYF.

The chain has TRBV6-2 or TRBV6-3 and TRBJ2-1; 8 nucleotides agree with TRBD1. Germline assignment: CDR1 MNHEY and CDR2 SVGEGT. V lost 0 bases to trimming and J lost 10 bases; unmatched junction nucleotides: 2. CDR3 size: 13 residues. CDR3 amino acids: CASSYSDREEQFF. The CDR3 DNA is TGTGCCAGCAGTTACTCGGACAGGGAAGAGCAGTTCTTC.

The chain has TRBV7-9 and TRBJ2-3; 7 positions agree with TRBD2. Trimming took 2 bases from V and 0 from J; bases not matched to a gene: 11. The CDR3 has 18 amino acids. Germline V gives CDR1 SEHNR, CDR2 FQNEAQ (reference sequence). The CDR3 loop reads CASSLRSSGATSTDTQYF. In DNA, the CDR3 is TGTGCCAGCAGCTTAAGGTCCAGCGGGGCCACTAGCACAGATACGCAGTATTTT.

Here the CDR3 DNA reads TGTGCCAGCAGCTTAAGATCTAGCGGGAGCAATGAGCAGTTCTTC. Residues: CASSLRSSGSNEQFF. V and J are TRBV7-9 and TRBJ2-1; 10 bases align to TRBD2. Germline CDR1 is SEHNR and CDR2 is FQNEAQ (reference sequence). CDR3 length: 15 amino acids. Losses at the gene ends were 2 bases for V and 6 bases for J; bases not matched to a gene: 4.

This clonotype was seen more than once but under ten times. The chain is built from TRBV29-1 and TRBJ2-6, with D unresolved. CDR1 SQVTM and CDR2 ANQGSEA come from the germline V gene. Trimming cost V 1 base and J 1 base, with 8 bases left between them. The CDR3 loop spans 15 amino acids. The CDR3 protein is CSVEVWDSGANVLTF. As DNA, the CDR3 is TGCAGCGTTGAAGTATGGGATTCTGGGGCCAACGTCCTGACTTTC.

This chain's CDR3 is CASSLAPAGWDQETQYF. DNA for the CDR3: TGTGCCAGCAGCTTAGCTCCGGCAGGGTGGGATCAAGAGACCCAGTACTTC. The chain recombines TRBV7-2 with TRBJ2-5, with a weak D call TRBD1 (5 bases). Germline CDR1 is SGHTA and CDR2 is FQGNSA. The CDR3 is 17 residues long. The V end lost 0 bases, the J end lost 2 bases, and 16 bases lay between the germline ends.

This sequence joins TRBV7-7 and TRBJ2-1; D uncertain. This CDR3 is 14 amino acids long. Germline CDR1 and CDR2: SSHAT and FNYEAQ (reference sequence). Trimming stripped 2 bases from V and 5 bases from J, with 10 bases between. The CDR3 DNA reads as TGTGCCAGCAGCTTATATTCGGGTAACAATGAGCAGTTCTTC. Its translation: CASSLYSGNNEQFF.

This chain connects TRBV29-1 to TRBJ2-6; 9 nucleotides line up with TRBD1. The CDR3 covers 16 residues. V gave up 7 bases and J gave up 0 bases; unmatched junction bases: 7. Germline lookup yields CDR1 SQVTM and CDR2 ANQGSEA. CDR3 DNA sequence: TGCAGCGCCACGGGACAGGGAAGCTCTGGGGCCAACGTCCTGACTTTC. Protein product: CSATGQGSSGANVLTF.

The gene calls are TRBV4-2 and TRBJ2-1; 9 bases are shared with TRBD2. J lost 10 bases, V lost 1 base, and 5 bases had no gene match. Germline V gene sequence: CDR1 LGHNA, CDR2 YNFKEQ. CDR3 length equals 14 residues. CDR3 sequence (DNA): TGTGCCAGCAGCCAAGCGCGGCTAGCGGGGGAGCAGTTCTTC. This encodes CASSQARLAGEQFF.

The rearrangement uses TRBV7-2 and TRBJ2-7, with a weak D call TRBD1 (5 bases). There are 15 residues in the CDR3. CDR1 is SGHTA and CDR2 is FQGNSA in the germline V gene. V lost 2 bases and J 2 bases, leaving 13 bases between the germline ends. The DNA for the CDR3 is TGTGCCAGCAGCTTAAACGGAAGGGGTCCCTACGAGCAGTACTTC. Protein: CASSLNGRGPYEQYF.

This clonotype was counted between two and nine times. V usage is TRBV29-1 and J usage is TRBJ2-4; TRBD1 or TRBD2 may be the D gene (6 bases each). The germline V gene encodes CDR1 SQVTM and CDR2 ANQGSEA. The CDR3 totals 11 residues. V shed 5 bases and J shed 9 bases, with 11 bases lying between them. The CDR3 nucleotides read TGCAGCGTTAACGGGGGCTCCATTCAGTACTTC. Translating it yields CSVNGGSIQYF.

In DNA form, the CDR3 reads TGTGCCAGCAGTCCCCGAGCCCCTCCTAAATGGGGAGGAATGAGGCCGGCAGATACGCAGTATTTT. This sequence encodes CASSPRAPPKWGGMRPADTQYF. V is TRBV6-1 and J is TRBJ2-3, with a tentative D call TRBD2 (6 bases). V dropped 5 bases and J dropped 4 bases, with 37 bases sitting between them. CDR3 size: 22 residues. Germline loops: CDR1 MNHNS, CDR2 SASEGT.

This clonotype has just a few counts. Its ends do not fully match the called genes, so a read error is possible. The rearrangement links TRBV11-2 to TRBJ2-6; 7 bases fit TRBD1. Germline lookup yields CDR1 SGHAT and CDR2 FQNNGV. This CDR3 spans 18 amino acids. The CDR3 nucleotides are TGTGCCGGCAGCTACGTGACAGGGTCAGGCTCTGGGGCCAACGTCCTGACTTTC. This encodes CAGSYVTGSGSGANVLTF. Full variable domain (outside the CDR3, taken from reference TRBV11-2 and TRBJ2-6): EAGVAQSPRYKIIEKRQSVAFWCNPISGHATLYWYQQILGQGPKLLIQFQNNGVVDDSQLPKDRFSAERLKGVDSTLKIQPAKLEDSAVYLCAGSYVTGSGSGANVLTFGAGSRLTVL.

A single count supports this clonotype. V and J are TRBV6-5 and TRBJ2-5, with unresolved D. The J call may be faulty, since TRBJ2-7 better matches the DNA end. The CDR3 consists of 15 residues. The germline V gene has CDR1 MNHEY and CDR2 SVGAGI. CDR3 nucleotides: TGTGCCAGCAGTTACTCGATGGCCGGCGCCTACGAGCAGTACTTC. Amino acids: CASSYSMAGAYEQYF.